Listed below are T cell receptor beta chains from one sample, sequenced in a study of regulatory T cells in long-lasting Graves disease. TCRdb analysed the multiplex PCR reads with MiXCR anew, one entry per CDR3 protein. The table lists around 450,000 distinct CDR3 sequences, under 25% of them singletons. The sample was peripheral blood mononuclear cells (PBMCs), taken when the disease was refractory, from a patient treated with antithyroid drugs. Receptor source: a female donor with Graves disease. Each CDR3 is given with its conserved first and last residue. A D gene is named only where the DNA matches it firmly. The size field is filled for only some rows; it gives once, few, many or a size class.

>TRBV28|NA|many|TRBJ2-5
CASSLRGGSETQYF
TGTGCCAGCAGTTTAAGGGGGGGATCGGAGACCCAGTACTTC
>TRBV27|TRBD2|once|TRBJ2-5
CASGREETQYF
TGTGCCAGCGGGAGGGAGGAGACCCAGTACTTC
>TRBV30|NA|NA|TRBJ2-2
CAWKIPNTGELFF
TGTGCCTGGAAGATACCGAACACCGGGGAGCTGTTTTTT
>TRBV5-6|TRBD1|NA|TRBJ2-7
CASSLRMTGSDEQYF
TGTGCCAGCAGCTTAAGAATGACAGGGTCGGACGAGCAGTACTTC
>TRBV7-2|NA|few|TRBJ2-1
CASSLGWADNEQFF
TGTGCCAGCAGCTTAGGGTGGGCCGACAATGAGCAGTTCTTC
>TRBV5-1|TRBD1|few|TRBJ1-6
CASSKRDSSNSPLHF
TGCGCCAGCAGCAAAAGGGACAGCTCTAATTCACCCCTCCACTTT
>TRBV5-1|TRBD1|few|TRBJ1-5
CASSFGTGANQPQHF
TGCGCCAGCAGCTTCGGGACAGGGGCCAATCAGCCCCAGCATTTT
>TRBV28|NA|NA|TRBJ2-3
CASTGHTTDTQYF
TGTGCCAGTACGGGACACACCACAGATACGCAGTATTTT
>TRBV28|NA|NA|TRBJ1-5
CASSLRGFRGNQPQHF
TGTGCCAGCAGTTTAAGAGGTTTTAGGGGCAATCAGCCCCAGCATTTT
>TRBV27|NA|many|TRBJ1-1
CASSLTTGTMNTEAFF
TGTGCCAGCAGTTTAACGACGGGGACTATGAACACTGAAGCTTTCTTT
>TRBV11-2|NA|many|TRBJ2-7
CASSLEVSEQYF
TGTGCCAGCAGCTTAGAGGTCTCCGAGCAGTACTTC
>TRBV20-1|NA|few|TRBJ2-5
CSAPTLGSQETQYF
TGCAGTGCGCCCACCCTGGGCAGCCAAGAGACCCAGTACTTC
>TRBV28|NA|many|TRBJ1-4
CASSSVDGYLGSDIQLFF
TGTGCCAGCAGTTCGGTCGACGGGTACTTGGGGTCTGATATCCAGCTGTTTTTT
>TRBV18|NA|once|TRBJ1-1
CASSSGAAEAFF
TGTGCCAGCTCAAGTGGGGCTGCTGAAGCTTTCTTT
>TRBV24-1|TRBD1|once|TRBJ2-5
CATSDPLRTGQGETQYF
TGTGCCACCAGTGATCCCCTTCGGACAGGCCAAGGGGAGACCCAGTACTTC
>TRBV19|TRBD1|few|TRBJ2-7
CASSTDRVSEQYF
TGTGCCAGTAGTACGGACAGGGTTAGCGAGCAGTACTTC
>TRBV6-2/TRBV6-3|NA|few|TRBJ1-6
CASSWRSSYNSPLHF
TGTGCCAGCAGTTGGCGGAGCTCCTATAATTCACCCCTCCACTTT
>TRBV11-2|TRBD1|many|TRBJ1-2
CASRPGQGDNYGYTF
TGTGCCAGCAGACCTGGACAGGGCGATAACTATGGCTACACCTTC
>TRBV28|TRBD2|few|TRBJ2-1
CASRTSGGRLEQFF
TGTGCCAGCAGGACTAGCGGGGGGCGGCTTGAGCAGTTCTTC
>TRBV24-1|TRBD2|many|TRBJ2-2
CATSDGTSPANTGELFF
TGTGCCACCAGTGATGGGACTAGCCCCGCGAACACCGGGGAGCTGTTTTTT
>TRBV7-2|TRBD2|NA|TRBJ2-4
CASSLGLASAKNIQYF
TGTGCCAGCAGCCTGGGACTAGCGAGCGCCAAAAACATTCAGTACTTC
>TRBV6-1|NA|NA|TRBJ2-2
CASRERNGEPFF
TGTGCCAGCAGGGAACGTAACGGGGAGCCGTTTTTT
>TRBV5-1|NA|many|TRBJ1-1
CASSSTDGRMNTEAFF
TGCGCCAGCAGCTCAACGGACGGTCGTATGAACACTGAAGCTTTCTTT
>TRBV7-2|TRBD1|many|TRBJ2-4
CASSWDSDRANIQYF
TGTGCCAGCAGCTGGGACTCGGACAGGGCTAACATTCAGTACTTC
>TRBV12-3/TRBV12-4|TRBD1|NA|TRBJ2-1
CASSLRQGDNEQFF
TGTGCCAGCAGTCTTAGGCAGGGGGACAATGAGCAGTTCTTC
>TRBV20-1|NA|many|TRBJ1-1
CSARARQVNTEAFF
TGCAGTGCTAGAGCCCGACAGGTGAACACTGAAGCTTTCTTT
>TRBV10-3|TRBD1|few|TRBJ1-2
CAISVDRADGYTF
TGTGCCATCAGCGTGGACAGGGCTGATGGCTACACCTTC
>TRBV12-3/TRBV12-4|NA|few|TRBJ2-5
CASRGGDAETQYF
TGTGCCAGCAGAGGGGGGGACGCGGAGACCCAGTACTTC
>TRBV28|TRBD2|NA|TRBJ2-5
CASSPLAGGLGETQYF
TGTGCCAGCAGCCCCCTAGCGGGAGGTCTTGGGGAGACCCAGTACTTC
>TRBV12-3/TRBV12-4|NA|many|TRBJ1-1
CASRWTDTNTEAFF
TGTGCCAGCAGATGGACAGATACAAACACTGAAGCTTTCTTT
>TRBV7-2|NA|many|TRBJ1-6
CASSLGSPGSSYNSPLHF
TGTGCCAGCAGCTTAGGGTCCCCAGGGAGCTCCTATAATTCACCCCTCCACTTT
>TRBV11-2|NA|NA|TRBJ2-5
CASRSTGREETQYF
TGTGCCAGCAGGTCAACGGGCAGGGAGGAGACCCAGTACTTC
>TRBV11-2|NA|NA|TRBJ1-2
CASSPTLAHNYGYTF
TGTGCCAGCAGCCCGACGCTGGCTCATAACTATGGCTACACCTTC
>TRBV19|TRBD1|NA|TRBJ2-2
CASSIRTGTNTGELFF
TGTGCCAGTAGTATAAGGACAGGGACTAACACCGGGGAGCTGTTTTTT
>TRBV10-3|NA|NA|TRBJ1-1
CAISDLKGRGTEAFF
TGTGCCATCAGTGATTTGAAGGGGCGCGGCACTGAAGCTTTCTTT
>TRBV19|TRBD1|NA|TRBJ1-6
CASSRGGQVENSPLHF
TGTGCCAGTAGCCGAGGGGGACAGGTGGAGAATTCACCCCTCCACTTT
>TRBV11-2|TRBD2|NA|TRBJ2-4
CASSLLAGLPLAKNIQYF
TGTGCCAGCAGCTTACTAGCGGGACTCCCCCTAGCCAAAAACATTCAGTACTTC
>TRBV7-9|NA|NA|TRBJ1-1
CASSTPGVDTEAFF
TGTGCCAGCAGCACTCCAGGGGTGGACACTGAAGCTTTCTTT
>TRBV6-1|NA|many|TRBJ1-2
CASRDQDYGYTF
TGTGCCAGCAGAGATCAGGACTATGGCTACACCTTC
>TRBV20-1|NA|few|TRBJ2-2
CSARVRQDGNTGELFF
TGCAGTGCTAGAGTTCGCCAGGACGGGAACACCGGGGAGCTGTTTTTT
>TRBV11-3|TRBD1|many|TRBJ1-6
CASSLAGQGNSPLHF
TGTGCCAGCAGCTTAGCCGGACAGGGTAATTCACCCCTCCACTTT
>TRBV12-3/TRBV12-4|TRBD1|few|TRBJ2-2
CASSPGTGHTGELFF
TGTGCCAGCAGTCCCGGGACAGGGCACACCGGGGAGCTGTTTTTT
>TRBV28|NA|once|TRBJ1-5
CTSSPESFNQPQHF
TGTACCAGCAGTCCTGAGAGTTTTAATCAGCCCCAACATTTT
>TRBV5-1|NA|few|TRBJ1-1
CASSSGTEPNEAFF
TGCGCCAGCAGCTCCGGGACCGAACCAAATGAAGCTTTCTTT
>TRBV6-2/TRBV6-3|TRBD2|NA|TRBJ2-3
CASSYSGGAGTDTQYF
TGTGCCAGCAGTTATAGCGGGGGGGCTGGCACAGATACGCAGTATTTT
>TRBV20-1|TRBD2|many|TRBJ2-7
CSARGTSGPSSYEQYF
TGCAGTGCTAGAGGGACTAGCGGCCCGAGCTCCTACGAGCAGTACTTC